These T cell receptor beta chains were read from a single sample in a study of shared clonotypes between healthy human individuals. Using immunoSEQ multiplex PCR, the repertoire was profiled, and TCRdb retains in-frame clones only, with some absent. Of 2 million to 2.5 million clones in the sample, more than 90% were seen once. Material: naive CD4+ T cells sorted from blood. These receptor sequences come from a man between 18 and 29 years old in good health. Both conserved end residues are part of each CDR3. The D gene is left open where the match is weak. Clone size appears in some rows only: once, few, many, or a class for an expanded clone.

>TRBJ1-2|.|.|TRBV11-2
TGTGCCAGCAGCTTTGGAGCCTATGGCTACACCTTC
CASSFGAYGYTF
>TRBJ2-3|.|.|TRBV4-2
TGTGCCAGCAGCCAAGAGGGCAGTAGGACAGATACGCAGTATTTT
CASSQEGSRTDTQYF
>TRBJ2-1|TRBD2|.|TRBV9
TGTGCCAGCAGCGTAGATAGCGGGTCCTACAATGAGCAGTTCTTC
CASSVDSGSYNEQFF
>TRBJ2-3|TRBD2|.|TRBV10-1
TGCGCCAGCAGGGAGGGACTAGCTACAGATACGCAGTATTTT
CASREGLATDTQYF
>TRBJ2-1|.|.|TRBV10-1
TGCGCCAGCAGTGAGTCTGGGGGGTGGGGGCAGTTCTTC
CASSESGGWGQFF
>TRBJ2-7|TRBD1|once|TRBV5-4
TGTGCCAGCAGCGCCCCGGGACAGTGGGATTTGTACTTC
CASSAPGQWDLYF
>TRBJ2-1|TRBD2|.|TRBV19
TGTGCCAGTAGTATCCAAGGGACTAGCGGGAGCTCCTACAATGAGCAGTTCTTC
CASSIQGTSGSSYNEQFF
>TRBJ2-7|TRBD1|once|TRBV19
TGTGCCAGCGAGAGATTTGGACAGGGGACCTACGAGCAGTACTTC
CASERFGQGTYEQYF
>TRBJ1-2|TRBD1|.|TRBV10-3
TGTGCCATCAGTGATACAGGGGGGTCAACCTCTGGCTACACCTTC
CAISDTGGSTSGYTF
>TRBJ2-3|TRBD1|.|TRBV6-5
TGTGCCAGCAGTTACTCCCCGGACAGGGGAAATACGCAGTATTTT
CASSYSPDRGNTQYF
>TRBJ2-5|.|.|TRBV7-2
TGTGCCAGCAGCTTAGGAGACCGAGAGACCCAGTACTTC
CASSLGDRETQYF
>TRBJ1-1|.|.|TRBV30
TGTGCCTGGAGTGGAGGGACGACTGAAGCTTTCTTT
CAWSGGTTEAFF
>TRBJ1-6|TRBD1|.|TRBV5-1
TGCGCCAGCAGCCCCGGGACAGGGGAAAGCAATTCACCCCTCCACTTT
CASSPGTGESNSPLHF
>TRBJ2-2|.|.|TRBV7-2
TGTGCCAGCAGTATCAGAAGAAAGCTAGCGTTCAACACCGGGGAGCTGTTTTTT
CASSIRRKLAFNTGELFF
>TRBJ2-7|TRBD2|.|TRBV5-5
TGTGCCAGCAGCTTGGCTAGCGGGAGGGTGGTCTACGAGCAGTACTTC
CASSLASGRVVYEQYF
>TRBJ2-3|.|.|TRBV20-1
TGCAGTCCAGCTGCAGATACGCAGTATTTT
CSPAADTQYF
>TRBJ2-3|TRBD2|.|TRBV6-1
TGTGCCAGCAGTGACCTAGCGGGGGGCCCAGATACGCAGTATTTT
CASSDLAGGPDTQYF
>TRBJ1-5|.|.|TRBV27
TGTGCCAGCAGTTTATTGGGGGGCCCGAGCAATCAGCCCCAGCATTTT
CASSLLGGPSNQPQHF
>TRBJ2-7|TRBD2|.|TRBV6-6
TGTGCCAGCAGTACCACTAGCGGGGGCCACACCGAGCAGTACTTC
CASSTTSGGHTEQYF
>TRBJ2-3|TRBD2|.|TRBV6-5
TGTGCCAGCAGTTACTCTCCTAGCGGGGGCACAGATACGCAGTATTTT
CASSYSPSGGTDTQYF
>TRBJ1-5|TRBD1|.|TRBV6-1
TGTGCCAGCAGTGGAGGACAGGGGGGGAATCAGCCCCAGCATTTT
CASSGGQGGNQPQHF
>TRBJ1-2|.|.|TRBV28
TGTGCCAGCAGCCAAGGGACCCCCGGTGGCTATGGCTACACCTTC
CASSQGTPGGYGYTF
>TRBJ2-5|TRBD1|.|TRBV7-9
TGTGCCAGCAGCACAACAGGGGGAGAGACCCAGTACTTC
CASSTTGGETQYF
>TRBJ1-5|.|.|TRBV30
TGTGCCTGGAGATTGGGCTCTCAGCCCCAGCATTTT
CAWRLGSQPQHF
>TRBJ1-2|TRBD1|.|TRBV6-5
TGTGCCAGCAGTTATTTAGACAGGGCGAAGGGCTACACCTTC
CASSYLDRAKGYTF
>TRBJ1-5|.|.|TRBV7-2
TGTGCCAGCAGCTTCTCTAACAGCAATCAGCCCCAGCATTTT
CASSFSNSNQPQHF
>TRBJ2-4|TRBD2|once|TRBV9
TGTGCCAGCAGCGTAGGTAGCGGGGGCTTGAAAAACATTCAGTACTTC
CASSVGSGGLKNIQYF
>TRBJ2-3|TRBD2|.|TRBV27
TGTGCCAGCACGCTCGGGACTAGCGGGAGACTCAACTACCGCACAGATACGCAGTATTTT
CASTLGTSGRLNYRTDTQYF
>TRBJ2-1|TRBD2|.|TRBV5-6
TGTGCCAGCAGCCTTGGACTAGTTCCTAACAATGAGCAGTTCTTC
CASSLGLVPNNEQFF
>TRBJ2-7|.|.|TRBV4-3
TGCGCCAGCAGCCAAGTCACCGGGTCCCTCTACGAGCAGTACTTC
CASSQVTGSLYEQYF
>TRBJ1-6|.|.|TRBV11-2
TGTGCCAGCAGCTTTTCACAGGATCTCTCACCCCTCCACTTT
CASSFSQDLSPLHF
>TRBJ1-5|.|.|TRBV5-8
TGTGCCAGCAGCCCTGACAGAAATCAGCCCCAGCATTTT
CASSPDRNQPQHF
>TRBJ1-5|TRBD1|.|TRBV2
TGTGCCAGCAGTCCCGGACAGGGGGCGATTAGCAATCAGCCCCAGCATTTT
CASSPGQGAISNQPQHF
>TRBJ1-4|.|once|TRBV5-1
TGCGCCAGCAGCTTTGACGGGACCGCCAATGAAAAACTGTTTTTT
CASSFDGTANEKLFF
>TRBJ2-3|TRBD2|.|TRBV5-4
TGTGCCAGCAGCCCGGGGGGAGCGACAGATACGCAGTATTTT
CASSPGGATDTQYF
>TRBJ2-5|.|.|TRBV7-2
TGTGCCAGCAGCTCTTCCGGGGTGGTGAAGACCCAGTACTTC
CASSSSGVVKTQYF
>TRBJ1-1|.|.|TRBV10-3
TGTGCCATCAGTGAGGGTCTACGCCTGAACACTGAAGCTTTCTTT
CAISEGLRLNTEAFF
>TRBJ2-6|.|.|TRBV5-4
TGTGCCAGCAGCCTAAGGGGGGGTACTGGGGCCAACGTCCTGACTTTC
CASSLRGGTGANVLTF
>TRBJ2-4|.|.|TRBV7-9
TGTGCCAGCAGCTTAGCGGCAGGGGAGGGAAACATTCAGTACTTC
CASSLAAGEGNIQYF
>TRBJ2-3|TRBD2|.|TRBV4-3
TGCGCCAGCAGCCAAGAAGGGATAGCGGGAGGAACAGATACGCAGTATTTT
CASSQEGIAGGTDTQYF
>TRBJ2-1|TRBD2|.|TRBV2
TGTGCCAGCCGAGGACTAGCTCACGAGCAGTTCTTC
CASRGLAHEQFF
>TRBJ2-2|.|.|TRBV28
TGTGCCAGCGTTTCATCCACCGGGGAGCTGTTTTTT
CASVSSTGELFF